The present T cell receptor (beta chain) was sequenced within a study of T cell responses to AZD1222 COVID-19 vaccine listed by TCRdb under 2021. Some background on the complete study: AZD1222 recipients given second doses at about 4 weeks or at about 12 weeks were pooled, since spike-specific TCR depth and breadth were not found to differ between the two schedules. A total of about 250 trial participants underwent TCR sequencing, of whom 200 to 220 had received two doses of AZD1222 and roughly 26 had received two doses of the MenACWY control vaccine. Trial participants were enrolled by age into 18-55, 56-69 and 70-plus year subgroups, with around 150, 28 and 57 TCR-sequenced participants respectively.

A word on this clone: Its target antigen remains unknown. There are no base qualities to consult, and no much larger clone falls within one base.

Beyond this particular receptor, the publication reports: In the small 56-69-year group, the increase in depth fell short of significance, most likely because of low power. Spike-specific TCR breadth and depth rose significantly after two AZD1222 doses compared with day 0 and with MenACWY recipients. Participants were mostly white British, with more females than males. The authors suggested clonal diversity may have been underestimated. Reportedly, almost half of the unique spike-specific TCRs recognized epitopes lying outside the regions that are mutated in the B.1.351 and B.1.1.7 variants. Conclusions about previously exposed vaccinees were limited because only a handful of AZD1222 recipients were SARS-CoV-2 seropositive at baseline. Because no day 14 peak-response samples were available, repertoires were characterized only after the peak T cell response. The whole spike protein was spanned by vaccine-associated CD4 TCRs, and dominant responses were seen in regions 160-218 and 743-854.

The intended sense of this specimen's time point label: baseline before first vaccination. Vaccinee samples came from UK trials COV001 and COV002, including a single-blind randomized controlled phase 2/3 trial of AZD1222 (ChAdOx1 nCoV-19) in healthy adults. For TCRbeta chain sequencing, PBMC samples from trial participants were taken at day 0 and at day 28 after the second dose. The CDR3 regions of human TCRbeta chains were analyzed by immunosequencing. Concerning the study's data processing: TCRs in the repertoires were compared against a reference library of SARS-CoV-2-specific TCRs that had been generated with the MIRA antigen-specificity platform. Breadth meant the fraction of unique TCRs that were SARS-CoV-2-associated, whereas depth meant the fraction of total T cells that were SARS-CoV-2-associated. Using the MIRA data, every spike-specific TCR was mapped to the spike region that the TCR reacted to and assigned to either a CD4 or a CD8 class. Log10-transformed breadth and depth values were compared by one-way ANOVA with Sidak's multiple comparisons tests. TCRdb obtained this table from immuneACCESS and retained in-frame rearrangements with V and J assigned. These tables miss some clones; where compared with another copy, unresolved V genes account for less than half of the shortfall, and the remainder is unexplained. That table is the source of V, J and clone size, and D and trimming were worked out from the DNA. This sample has roughly 81,000 clones in its table, and 88% of those were observed once. Under 20% of the sample is in the top ten clones.

For CDR1 and CDR2, the germline V gene lists KGHSH and LQKENI. The CDR3 contains 17 residues, cysteine and phenylalanine counted. Of all the DNA, just the CDR3 is kept, 51 bases in frame from base 1. V is pruned by 4 bases and J by 2 bases, leaving 8 bases of the junction without a gene match. The TCR was taken from an adult in good health. The source material was peripheral blood, sampled on day 0 of AZD1222 vaccination. The rearrangement joined TRBV18 to TRBJ2-2, with 9 junctional bases fitting TRBD2. The CDR3 protein sequence reads: CASSRAPGTSNTGELFF. The DNA is TGTGCCAGCTCACGAGCTCCCGGGACTAGCAACACCGGGGAGCTGTTTTTT.